This note documents a single T cell receptor beta chain sequence. The specificity of this receptor is unknown. Base qualities are not recorded, but no much larger clone differs from it by a single base. The treatment or condition tag for this specimen amounts to: in vitro stimulation with specific CMV peptide epitopes to enrich CMV-specific T cells. Sequencing used an Illumina HiSeq 1500. The public reads were reanalyzed by TCRdb: fastp trimming at Q25, MiXCR alignment, in-frame beta chains only. Every distinct CDR3 protein forms one entry, paired with its most common genes and DNA. This sample has some 940,000 distinct CDR3 sequences in its table, and around 29% of those were observed once. The ten most abundant clones make up over 13% of the sample. The germline V gene supplies CDR1 SQVTM and CDR2 ANQGSEA. From the cysteine through the phenylalanine, the CDR3 covers 15 amino acids. The entry retains the CDR3 DNA only, 45 bases that are in frame from base 1. Germline trimming amounts to 2 bases on V and 3 bases on J, with 6 as the count of junction bases outside the gene matches.

This entry comes from a study of T cell repertoires in cytomegalovirus infection (dated by TCRdb to about 2019). In terms of the full investigation: The peptide stimulations were aimed at well-studied HLA-B-restricted epitopes as well as recently identified HLA-C-restricted CMV epitopes, whose presentation resists viral immunomodulation. Donor HLA type was relevant to the analysis, because carriage of CMV infection together with the matching HLA type was indicated by public TCR beta signatures.

Study-wide findings and limitations: In both this cohort and an independent roughly 360-donor cohort, the cumulative frequency of public TCR beta family members distinguished carriers of CMV infection plus the relevant HLA type. The ex vivo response was dominated by HLA-C-restricted CMV-specific TCR beta clonotypes, and the single most frequent clonotype in two of eight donors was supplied by these HLA-C-restricted clonotypes.

The source of this sequence is a human donor in good health (CMV status not recorded). Some clones in this sample may be carry-over from other donors' samples. The rearrangement combines TRBV29-1 with TRBJ2-3, and 9 bases in between align with TRBD2. This specimen was cultured CD8+ T cells from PBMCs, taken from culture after CMV antigen stimulation. The nucleotides are TGCAGCGTTGAACTAGTTAGCGGGGGAACAGATACGCAGTATTTT. Its protein is CSVELVSGGTDTQYF.